Listed here are 23 T cell receptor beta chains from one sample, sequenced in a study of CD4 T cells in relation to SARS-CoV-2 and coronaviruses. Unexposed donor CD4+ T cells date from about 2011-2018, before the COVID-19 pandemic. Measured with immunoSEQ multiplex PCR; TCRdb has only the in-frame clones, and not every one. The sample shows under 70,000 clones, roughly 85% of them seen only once. Sequenced material: memory CD4+ T cells from PBMCs. The source is a human donor in good health.

This clone appeared a few times. The chain carries TRBV3-1 (or the pseudogene TRBV3-2) and TRBJ2-7; 7 positions agree with TRBD1. The CDR3 runs to 16 residues. J was trimmed by 2 bases and V by 3 bases; bases with no gene match: 10. The germline CDR1 and CDR2 sequences are LGHDT and YNNKEL (reference sequence). The CDR3 DNA sequence: TGTGCCAGCAGCCAGACCGACCAGGGACAGACCTACGAGCAGTACTTC. Translation: CASSQTDQGQTYEQYF.

The chain combines TRBV11-2 with TRBJ2-5, with D tentatively TRBD1 (5 bases). Germline V gene sequence: CDR1 SGHAT, CDR2 FQNNGV. This CDR3 has 16 amino acids. Trimming stripped 1 base from V and 5 bases from J, with 17 bases between. The CDR3 here is CASSLGGGLGRETQYF. In nucleotides, the CDR3 is TGTGCCAGCAGCTTAGGCGGCGGCTTGGGGCGGGAGACCCAGTACTTC.

The genes are TRBV28 and TRBJ1-2, with 8 bases matching TRBD1. Unmatched junction bases numbered 3, after V lost 2 bases and J lost 1 base. Looked up from germline, CDR1 is MDHEN and CDR2 is SYDVKM. The CDR3 loop spans 15 amino acids. The CDR3 nucleotides read TGTGCCAGCAGTTTAACCAGGGGGCTTAACTATGGCTACACCTTC. It specifies CASSLTRGLNYGYTF.

J is TRBJ1-6 and V is TRBV30; 8 bases are a match to TRBD1. J gave up 7 bases and V 5 bases, and 7 bases lay outside the gene matches. CDR1 GTSNPN and CDR2 SVGIG come from the germline V gene (reference sequence). This CDR3 is built from 14 residues. CDR3 sequence reads: CAWGPDRENSPLHF. Here the CDR3 DNA reads TGTGCCTGGGGACCGGACAGGGAGAATTCACCCCTCCACTTT.

The chain has TRBV5-1 and TRBJ2-7, with 8 bases that match TRBD1. V lost 4 bases and J lost 2; bases outside the gene matches: 2. Germline CDR1 SGHRS, CDR2 YFSETQ. The CDR3 extends over 13 amino acids. CDR3 protein: CASSRGQAYEQYF. The CDR3 DNA follows: TGCGCCAGCAGCCGGGGACAGGCCTACGAGCAGTACTTC.

This clone was picked up a small number of times. CDR3 in DNA: TGTGCCAGCAGTTCGGACAGGAACGGGGAGCTGTTTTTT. It translates to CASSSDRNGELFF. The chain joins TRBV2 to TRBJ2-2; 7 bases line up with TRBD1. Trimming cost V 5 bases and J 7 bases; bases outside gene matches: 4. Germline V CDR1 and CDR2: SNHLY, FYNNEI. CDR3 size: 13 residues.

This sequence joins TRBV28 and TRBJ2-7, with D tentatively TRBD2 (5 bases). Trimming took 6 bases from V and 7 from J, leaving 13 bases between them. Germline V gene sequence: CDR1 MDHEN, CDR2 SYDVKM. The CDR3 contains 12 residues. The CDR3 reads CASRSRPGEQYF. CDR3 DNA: TGTGCCAGCAGATCTCGACCGGGGGAGCAGTACTTC.

The chain employs TRBV5-1 and TRBJ2-5; the match to TRBD2 covers 9 bases. There are 18 residues in the CDR3. The junction had 15 bases not matched to a gene; V was cut back by 1 base and J by 5 bases. In germline, CDR1 is SGHRS, CDR2 YFSETQ. The CDR3: CASSLRASGINQGETQYF. The DNA of the CDR3 is TGCGCCAGCAGCTTGAGGGCTAGCGGGATCAACCAGGGGGAGACCCAGTACTTC.

This sequence joins TRBV19 and TRBJ2-1; 7 positions match TRBD2. V dropped 6 bases and J dropped 3; count of bases not matched to a gene: 17. The CDR3 length is 18 residues. CDR1 LNHDA and CDR2 SQIVND come from the germline V gene (reference sequence). The DNA for the CDR3 is TGTGCCAGTAGCCCCTCCAAACTCCTCGCGGGAGTCTACAATGAGCAGTTCTTC. Translating it yields CASSPSKLLAGVYNEQFF.

CDR3 in amino acids: CASSSGGTGLYEQYF. For the CDR3, the DNA is TGTGCCAGCAGTTCAGGCGGGACAGGGTTATACGAGCAGTACTTC. The J gene is TRBJ2-7, the V gene TRBV28, with TRBD1 matching over 9 bases. The V segment lost 4 bases and the J segment 4 bases; nucleotides outside the gene matches: 8. CDR1 is MDHEN, CDR2 SYDVKM, per germline. The CDR3 runs to 15 residues.

J is TRBJ1-1 and V is TRBV5-1; D is undetermined. The V gene's germline CDR1 is SGHRS and CDR2 YFSETQ. This CDR3 spans 14 amino acids. Trimming removed 5 bases from V and 5 bases from J, with 16 bases in between. The CDR3 reads CASRVSGVITEAFF. The CDR3, as DNA: TGCGCCAGCAGGGTCTCGGGCGTTATAACTGAAGCTTTCTTT.

V and J are TRBV7-8 and TRBJ2-7; possible D gene TRBD1, 7 bases. This CDR3 has 14 residues. Germline V gives CDR1 SGHVS, CDR2 FQNEAQ. Trimming left V 5 bases short and J 7 bases short, with 18 bases between. The CDR3 DNA sequence: TGTGCCAGCAGCGAGACCGACAGGGCGGGAGAGCAGTACTTC. Its translation is CASSETDRAGEQYF.

The rearrangement joins TRBV24-1 to TRBJ1-1, with D hard to call. Germline CDR1 and CDR2: KGHDR and SFDVKD. V was clipped by 4 bases and J by 1 base, with 12 bases between them. The CDR3 is 15 residues long. DNA for the CDR3: TGTGCCACCAGTGACCGTCCTCACTCGAACACTGAAGCTTTCTTT. It translates to CATSDRPHSNTEAFF.

DNA for the CDR3: TGTGCCAGCAGTGACAGGTTTCCCTCCTACGAGCAGTACTTC. This gives the protein CASSDRFPSYEQYF. The chain employs TRBV6-1 and TRBJ2-7; D is unclear. Germline V gene sequence: CDR1 MNHNS, CDR2 SASEGT. The V and J ends lost 3 bases and 0 bases respectively, with 9 bases between them. This CDR3 has 14 residues.

The chain links TRBV24-1 to TRBJ2-5, with TRBD1 matching over 7 bases. With 4 bases clipped from V and 5 bases from J, the junction kept 9 bases outside the gene matches. The CDR3 totals 15 residues. Germline CDR1 is KGHDR and CDR2 is SFDVKD. The CDR3 loop reads CATSEGRQGRETQYF. The CDR3 region has the DNA TGTGCCACCAGTGAAGGGCGACAGGGTCGCGAGACCCAGTACTTC.

This clone was found once. This chain uses TRBV18 with TRBJ2-3; 7 nucleotides agree with TRBD2. With V trimmed by 0 bases and J by 1 base, 4 bases remained unmatched. The CDR3 sequence is 16 residues long. Per the germline V gene, CDR1 is KGHSH and CDR2 is LQKENI. The CDR3 DNA is TGTGCCAGCTCACCACCGGCTAGCGGACGCACAGATACGCAGTATTTT. This translates into CASSPPASGRTDTQYF.

The chain carries TRBV7-8 and TRBJ1-3; weak D call: TRBD1 (5 bases). The germline CDR1 and CDR2 sequences are SGHVS and FQNEAQ. V dropped 10 bases and J dropped 0 bases, with 13 bases sitting between them. The CDR3 sequence is 14 residues long. CDR3 DNA: TGTGCCACCTCGCGGGGCAGCTCTGGAAACACCATATATTTT. Amino acid sequence: CATSRGSSGNTIYF.

The CDR3 DNA sequence: TGTGCCAGCAGTACGCCGGGACAGGGTAACTATGGCTACACCTTC. Translating gives CASSTPGQGNYGYTF. The chain uses TRBV6-5 and TRBJ1-2; 9 positions agree with TRBD1. Unmatched junction bases numbered 5, after V lost 5 bases and J lost 1 base. CDR3 size: 15 residues. CDR1 is MNHEY, CDR2 SVGAGI, per germline.

The rearrangement links TRBV6-1 to TRBJ2-7; no reliable D call. V was pared by 3 bases and J by 6 bases, with 12 bases between. CDR1 is MNHNS and CDR2 is SASEGT in the germline V gene. This CDR3 spans 13 amino acids. CDR3 bases: TGTGCCAGCAGTGATTCACCCATCCGCGAGCAGTACTTC. It yields the protein CASSDSPIREQYF.

This chain joins TRBV27 and TRBJ2-5; the match to TRBD2 covers 13 bases. Germline loops: CDR1 MNHEY, CDR2 SMNVEV (reference sequence). J was trimmed by 6 bases and V by 5 bases; bases with no gene match: 6. This CDR3 is 15 amino acids long. CDR3 loop: CASSPTSGRLKTQYF. CDR3 DNA sequence: TGTGCCAGCAGTCCGACTAGCGGGAGGTTAAAGACCCAGTACTTC.

The chain links TRBV5-6 to TRBJ1-5; D not resolved. The CDR3 has 15 residues. CDR1 and CDR2 from the germline V gene are SGHDT and YYEEEE. The ends were cut back, 0 bases at V and 8 bases at J, with 15 bases in the middle. CDR3 residues: CASSLVTAPSEPQHF. The CDR3 coding sequence is TGTGCCAGCAGCTTGGTAACGGCCCCCAGCGAGCCCCAGCATTTT.

This chain links TRBV3-1 (or the pseudogene TRBV3-2) with TRBJ1-5; perhaps TRBD1 as D (5 bases). Germline V gene sequence: CDR1 LGHDT, CDR2 YNNKEL (reference sequence). The V gene lost 1 base and the J gene lost 6 bases, with 13 bases spanning the gap. This CDR3 spans 15 amino acids. The CDR3 bases are TGTGCCAGCAGCCAAGCGGGGCAGCAGGGTCAGCCCCAGCATTTT. Amino acids: CASSQAGQQGQPQHF.

The rearrangement uses TRBV11-2 and TRBJ1-1; D not resolved. The CDR3 is 15 amino acids. V lost 2 bases, J lost 0 bases, and 10 bases lay in between. The germline V gene has CDR1 SGHAT and CDR2 FQNNGV. The CDR3 region is CASSLLAALNTEAFF. The CDR3 DNA reads as TGTGCCAGCAGCTTACTAGCTGCCCTGAACACTGAAGCTTTCTTT.